This T cell receptor (beta chain) was sequenced for a study of T cell responses to AZD1222 COVID-19 vaccine. Regarding the study as a whole: Clonal diversity was possibly underestimated, and white British individuals and females predominated among donors.

The length of the CDR3 is 13 residues. V was cut by 0 bases and J by 0 bases, with 2 bases left in between. Germline CDR1 KGHSH, CDR2 LQKENI. Repertoires were generated with immunoSEQ multiplex PCR, while TCRdb's copy carries only in-frame clones and drops some. The sample yields about 120,000 clones, about 82% seen once. Concerning this clone: Its target is unknown.

The TCR sequence derives from an adult who received the AZD1222 COVID-19 vaccine. The sample was peripheral blood, taken 28 days after the second AZD1222 dose. V and J are TRBV18 and TRBJ2-5; D not resolved. CDR3 in DNA: TGTGCCAGCTCACCACCGGACCAAGAGACCCAGTACTTC. This codes for CASSPPDQETQYF.